A selection of T cell receptor beta chains follows, all from one sample in a study of T cell repertoires in ileal Crohn's disease. Here immunoSEQ multiplex PCR was the method, and the copy in TCRdb shows in-frame clones only, minus some. The data hold approximately 5,700 clones, with 80% observed a single time. The sequencing input was ileal tissue. The source of these receptors is an adult with Crohn's disease. Both conserved end residues are part of each CDR3. D genes are given only for firm matches. Expanded clones get a size class; other rows say once, few or many, or leave the size out.

D gene: NA; J gene: TRBJ2-5; clone size: NA; V gene: TRBV5-1; CDR3 DNA: TGCGCCAGCAGCTTGGAAGAGACCCAGTACTTC; CDR3 protein: CASSLEETQYF
D gene: NA; J gene: TRBJ1-1; clone size: NA; V gene: TRBV7-2; CDR3 DNA: TGTGCCAGCAGCTTAATCAGGAACACTGAAGCTTTCTTT; CDR3 protein: CASSLIRNTEAFF
D gene: TRBD1; J gene: TRBJ1-1; clone size: NA; V gene: TRBV7-2; CDR3 DNA: TGTGCCAGCAGCCCCCCGGGGACAGGGACGAACACTGAAGCTTTCTTT; CDR3 protein: CASSPPGTGTNTEAFF
D gene: NA; J gene: TRBJ1-2; clone size: few; V gene: TRBV19; CDR3 DNA: TGTGCCAGTAGCAACTATGGCTACACCTTC; CDR3 protein: CASSNYGYTF
D gene: NA; J gene: TRBJ1-2; clone size: NA; V gene: TRBV7-9; CDR3 DNA: TGTGCCAGCAGCCACTGGGACTATGGCTACACCTTC; CDR3 protein: CASSHWDYGYTF
D gene: NA; J gene: TRBJ1-2; clone size: NA; V gene: TRBV18; CDR3 DNA: TGTGCCAGCTCATCCTCGGACACTCGCGGCTACACCTTC; CDR3 protein: CASSSSDTRGYTF
D gene: TRBD2; J gene: TRBJ2-1; clone size: NA; V gene: TRBV5-1; CDR3 DNA: TGCGCCAGCAGCTTGTCGACTAGCGGGAATCACAATGAGCAGTTCTTC; CDR3 protein: CASSLSTSGNHNEQFF
D gene: NA; J gene: TRBJ1-5; clone size: NA; V gene: TRBV28; CDR3 DNA: TGTGCCAGCAGCGCGTTGGGGGGCTACAATCAGCCCCAGCATTTT; CDR3 protein: CASSALGGYNQPQHF
D gene: NA; J gene: TRBJ2-7; clone size: NA; V gene: TRBV15; CDR3 DNA: TGTGCCACCAGCCGTGAGACAAGAGGCTCCTACGAGCAGTACTTC; CDR3 protein: CATSRETRGSYEQYF
D gene: TRBD1; J gene: TRBJ1-1; clone size: NA; V gene: TRBV29-1; CDR3 DNA: TGCAGCGTTGTCGGCAGGGGGGAGACTGAAGCTTTCTTT; CDR3 protein: CSVVGRGETEAFF
D gene: NA; J gene: TRBJ2-3; clone size: NA; V gene: TRBV15; CDR3 DNA: TGTGCCACCAGCAGAGATACCACAGATACGCAGTATTTT; CDR3 protein: CATSRDTTDTQYF
D gene: NA; J gene: TRBJ1-2; clone size: NA; V gene: TRBV28; CDR3 DNA: TGTGCCAGCATTGGAACAGGGACGAATGGCTACACCTTC; CDR3 protein: CASIGTGTNGYTF
D gene: NA; J gene: TRBJ1-2; clone size: NA; V gene: TRBV7-2; CDR3 DNA: TGTGCCAGCTTTCGCGGGGAATATGATGGCTACACCTTC; CDR3 protein: CASFRGEYDGYTF
D gene: NA; J gene: TRBJ1-1; clone size: once; V gene: TRBV7-8; CDR3 DNA: TGTGCCAGCAGCTTTGGGGCTGTGAACACTGAAGCTTTCTTT; CDR3 protein: CASSFGAVNTEAFF
D gene: NA; J gene: TRBJ1-2; clone size: NA; V gene: TRBV2; CDR3 DNA: TGTGCCAGCAGTGAAGGGTATGGCTACACCTTC; CDR3 protein: CASSEGYGYTF
D gene: NA; J gene: TRBJ1-5; clone size: NA; V gene: TRBV7-2; CDR3 DNA: TGTGCCAGCAGCCCCTACACGAAAAATCAGCCCCAGCATTTT; CDR3 protein: CASSPYTKNQPQHF
D gene: TRBD1; J gene: TRBJ1-1; clone size: NA; V gene: TRBV2; CDR3 DNA: TGTGCCAGCCGTACAGGGGGTAATAGGGTTGAAGCTTTCTTT; CDR3 protein: CASRTGGNRVEAFF
D gene: TRBD2; J gene: TRBJ2-3; clone size: NA; V gene: TRBV19; CDR3 DNA: TGTGCCAGTAACGCGGGGGTGAGCACAGATACGCAGTATTTT; CDR3 protein: CASNAGVSTDTQYF
D gene: NA; J gene: TRBJ1-1; clone size: NA; V gene: TRBV19; CDR3 DNA: TGTGCCAGTAGACAGGGAGTGAACACTGAAGCTTTCTTT; CDR3 protein: CASRQGVNTEAFF
D gene: NA; J gene: TRBJ1-4; clone size: NA; V gene: TRBV5-1; CDR3 DNA: TGCGCCAGCAGCACGACAGCAAATGAAAAACTGTTTTTT; CDR3 protein: CASSTTANEKLFF